This T cell receptor beta chain was sequenced in a study of shared T cell receptors in the human thymus (dated by TCRdb to about 2021). General notes on the study: The study examined how self-reactive, shared T-cell receptor alpha chains are generated in the human thymus.

Worth noting for this clone: No cognate antigen has been identified for it. Base qualities are not at hand, and no much larger clone is one base apart.

The protocol used for the library was the immunoSEQ multiplex PCR assay. Sourced from immuneACCESS, this table was stored by TCRdb with only in-frame sequences that have V and J called. A share of the clones is absent; for the studies checked, an unresolved V gene accounts for under half, and the remainder has no known explanation. Within this sample are about 730,000 clones, with roughly 85% of them counted one time only. The ten largest clones add up to around 0.0094% of the sample. From the cysteine up to the phenylalanine, the CDR3 has a length of 17 residues. Solely the CDR3 DNA is kept, with 51 bases framed from the first base. The germline V gene sets CDR1 to MGHDK and CDR2 to SYGVNS. The germline ends are 23 bases apart after V is trimmed by 3 bases and J by 6 bases. In addition, the sample was reused for a study of human thymus T cells. From that second study: Donors were immunologically healthy infants undergoing open corrective cardiac surgery for congenital heart defects in Finland. The thymus tissue came from surgical resects taken out during corrective cardiac surgery. Both the thymic and the peripheral blood repertoires appeared to show biased V and J gene segment usage. The related research found that thymic TCR repertoires overlapped highly between unrelated individuals. The study used eight infant thymus samples plus four related peripheral blood samples to characterize TCR alpha and beta repertoires. Donor ages ranging from about 6 to 250 days were recorded, and a handful of male and a couple of female infants were included in the cohort. Thymocytes were mechanically released from the tissue and were stored as pellets of about 10-30 million cells at -70 degrees C. A QIAsymphony instrument was used to extract genomic DNA from frozen cell pellets. The immunoSEQ multiplex PCR assay was used to amplify the TCRB and TCRAD loci from a standardized amount of quality-controlled genomic DNA. The amplicons covered the V(D)J region and were long enough to include the CDR3 and to identify the V and J genes. The amplicons were sequenced on an Illumina platform via the commercial immunoSEQ service. Primer bias and sequencing errors were corrected using previously described methods, and TCRAD and TCRB definitions followed the IMGT database. Analysis of the repertoires was done with immunoSEQ Analyzer 3.0 and VDJTools and included basic statistics, V/J segment usage, diversity estimates, rarefaction and pairwise overlap. Diversity was estimated with Chao1, ChaoE, Efron-Thisted, Shannon and inverse Simpson indices, and also on datasets down-sampled to the smallest sample. Repertoire overlap was determined by strict matching of CDR3 nucleotide sequence, V gene and J gene, and Jaccard-based multidimensional scaling clustering was applied. On average, thymus samples yielded around 810,000 unique TCRB clonotypes, whereas blood samples yielded 70,000 to 100,000.

Sample: thymocytes. The sequence links TRBV25-1 to TRBJ1-1; the D gene is perhaps TRBD1, on 6 matching bases. The receptor comes from a girl under two years old with a congenital heart defect. Donor details come from another sample of the same person, matched by shared clones. The CDR3 region has the sequence CASSEAKVRTGYSEAFF. The sequence in DNA is TGTGCCAGCAGTGAGGCCAAGGTTCGTACAGGGTATTCTGAAGCTTTCTTT.